This T cell receptor beta chain came from a study of blood T cell repertoires in COVID-19. Study-wide background: The origin of the acute and convalescent COVID-19 samples was the United States, Italy and Spain. T cells, B-cell-depleted T cells, or PBMCs supplied cDNA or gDNA.

Per the original methods: The authors estimated nucleated cell counts from reference gene primer amplification. Here immunoSEQ multiplex PCR was the method, and the copy in TCRdb shows in-frame clones only, minus some. Clonal size and the V and J genes are those of that table, whereas D and trimming came from the DNA. This sample carries over 140,000 clones, 75% to 80% of them seen once, and the ten largest clones take roughly 9%. This TCR was recovered from a woman in her fifties or sixties with active or convalescent COVID-19. Sequenced sample: peripheral blood.

CDR3: CASSMEGVGYTF. The CDR3, as DNA: TGCGCCAGCAGCATGGAAGGGGTAGGATACACCTTC. The chain is built from TRBV5-1 and TRBJ1-2, with D perhaps matching TRBD1 (5 bases). The V gene's germline CDR1 is SGHRS and CDR2 YFSETQ. The ends were cut back, 4 bases at V and 11 bases at J, with 15 bases in the middle. The CDR3 is 12 amino acids. The variable domain in full, with the rest retrieved from reference TRBV5-1 and TRBJ1-2, is KAGVTQTPRYLIKTRGQQVTLSCSPISGHRSVSWYQQTPGQGLQFLFEYFSETQRNKGNFPGRFSGRQFSNSRSEMNVSTLELGDSALYLCASSMEGVGYTFGSGTRLTVV.